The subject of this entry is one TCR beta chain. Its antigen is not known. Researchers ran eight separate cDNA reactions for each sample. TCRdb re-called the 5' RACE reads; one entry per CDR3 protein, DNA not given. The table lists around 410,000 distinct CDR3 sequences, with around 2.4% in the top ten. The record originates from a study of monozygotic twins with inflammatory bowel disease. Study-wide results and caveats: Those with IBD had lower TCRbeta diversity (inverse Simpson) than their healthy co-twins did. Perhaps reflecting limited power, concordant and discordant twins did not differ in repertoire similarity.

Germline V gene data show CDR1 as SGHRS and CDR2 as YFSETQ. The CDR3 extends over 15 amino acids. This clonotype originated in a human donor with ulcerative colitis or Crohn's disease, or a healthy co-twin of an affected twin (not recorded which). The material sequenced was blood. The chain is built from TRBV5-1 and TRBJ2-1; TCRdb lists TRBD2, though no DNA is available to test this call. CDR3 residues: CASTTGTFSYNEQFF. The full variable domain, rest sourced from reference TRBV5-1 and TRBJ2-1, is KAGVTQTPRYLIKTRGQQVTLSCSPISGHRSVSWYQQTPGQGLQFLFEYFSETQRNKGNFPGRFSGRQFSNSRSEMNVSTLELGDSALYLCASTTGTFSYNEQFFGPGTRLTVL.